This entry is about one T cell receptor beta chain. There are 13 residues in the CDR3. Germline CDR1 is GTSNPN and CDR2 is SVGIG (reference sequence). Trimming took 6 bases from V and 1 from J; bases not matched to a gene: 5. This entry is derived from a study of T cell changes during pregnancy in multiple sclerosis. This table comes from immunoSEQ multiplex PCR, and its TCRdb copy is limited to in-frame clones, with some not included. The repertoire consists of about 36,000 clones, with roughly 93% occurring once and the leading ten covering 0.35% to 0.5%. This receptor was obtained from a female donor with multiple sclerosis, enrolled in a pregnancy study. J is TRBJ2-5 and V is TRBV30; 7 nucleotides align to TRBD1. This specimen was CD4+ T cells from peripheral blood mononuclear cells, taken in the first trimester of pregnancy. For the CDR3, the DNA is TGTGCCTGCCACAGGGGACCCCAAGAGACCCAGTACTTC. Translating gives CACHRGPQETQYF.